This TCR beta chain stems from a study of PD-L1 blockade in urothelial cancer. About the study: Between 0 and 3 prior chemotherapy regimens had been given to patients.

This sample's time point: pretreatment peripheral blood. Germline V gene sequence: CDR1 SEHNR, CDR2 FQNEAQ (reference sequence). The ends lost 4 bases at V and 6 bases at J; junction bases unmatched: 10. The CDR3 has 15 amino acids. Generated by immunoSEQ multiplex PCR, the TCRdb table keeps only in-frame clones and is missing some. The repertoire holds under 95,000 clones, with about 83% as singletons. The source was PBMCs, collected around atezolizumab (anti-PD-L1) treatment. The receptor comes from a man aged 60 to 69 with urothelial cancer. The rearrangement joins TRBV7-9 to TRBJ1-2, with 8 positions matching TRBD1. The CDR3 region is CASSSADRGGDGYTF. CDR3 coding DNA: TGTGCCAGCAGCTCTGCCGACAGGGGAGGAGATGGCTACACCTTC.